These T cell receptor beta chains were read from a single sample in a study of PD-1 blockade in classical Hodgkin lymphoma. Using immunoSEQ multiplex PCR, the repertoire was profiled, and TCRdb retains in-frame clones only, with some absent. The sample shows roughly 64,000 clones, roughly nine tenths of them seen only once. The sequenced sample was peripheral blood mononuclear cells (PBMCs), obtained before the fourth cycle of nivolumab. The receptors stem from a human donor with classical Hodgkin lymphoma. Each CDR3 is given with its conserved first and last residue. D genes are given only for firm matches. Clone size is shown for a subset of rows, as once, few, many or a class of expanded clone.

v_call: TRBV27
clone_size: .
j_call: TRBJ2-7
d_call: .
cdr3_nt: TGTGCCAGCAGTCCCCAGACCGTCCCCTACGAGCAGTACTTC
cdr3_aa: CASSPQTVPYEQYF

v_call: TRBV27
clone_size: .
j_call: TRBJ2-1
d_call: TRBD2
cdr3_nt: TGTGCCAGCAGTCTTGGGACTAGCGGGACTTACAATGAGCAGTTCTTC
cdr3_aa: CASSLGTSGTYNEQFF

v_call: TRBV7-8
clone_size: .
j_call: TRBJ2-3
d_call: .
cdr3_nt: TGTGCCAGCAGCTTAGCAGGGCTTCAGGCGTATTTT
cdr3_aa: CASSLAGLQAYF

v_call: TRBV7-9
clone_size: .
j_call: TRBJ1-5
d_call: .
cdr3_nt: TGTGCCAGCAGCTTAGACCAGGGTGCGAATCAGCCCCAGCATTTT
cdr3_aa: CASSLDQGANQPQHF

v_call: TRBV11-2
clone_size: .
j_call: TRBJ2-5
d_call: .
cdr3_nt: TGTGCCAGCAGCTTACAGGGGTGGAACCAAGAGACCCAGTACTTC
cdr3_aa: CASSLQGWNQETQYF

v_call: TRBV27
clone_size: .
j_call: TRBJ2-7
d_call: TRBD1
cdr3_nt: TGTGCCAGCAGTTTATCTCAGGGGGTCTCCTACGAGCAGTACTTC
cdr3_aa: CASSLSQGVSYEQYF

v_call: TRBV7-9
clone_size: .
j_call: TRBJ2-4
d_call: .
cdr3_nt: TGTGCCAGCAGCTTAGTGGCCACAGGAAACATTCAGTACTTC
cdr3_aa: CASSLVATGNIQYF

v_call: TRBV11-1
clone_size: few
j_call: TRBJ1-5
d_call: .
cdr3_nt: TGTGCCAGCAGCTTATTTGAGGGACAGCCCCAGCATTTT
cdr3_aa: CASSLFEGQPQHF

v_call: TRBV5-1
clone_size: .
j_call: TRBJ1-1
d_call: .
cdr3_nt: TGCGCCAGCAGCTTGGGGGACGGATTGAACACTGAAGCTTTCTTT
cdr3_aa: CASSLGDGLNTEAFF

v_call: TRBV7-9
clone_size: .
j_call: TRBJ1-5
d_call: .
cdr3_nt: TGTGCCAGCAGCTTAACAGGTCAGCCCCAGCATTTT
cdr3_aa: CASSLTGQPQHF

v_call: TRBV7-6
clone_size: .
j_call: TRBJ1-3
d_call: TRBD1
cdr3_nt: TGTGCCACCCGGGACAGCTCTGGAAACACCATATATTTT
cdr3_aa: CATRDSSGNTIYF

v_call: TRBV6-5
clone_size: .
j_call: TRBJ1-4
d_call: .
cdr3_nt: TGTGCCAGCAGGGGGACAATTGCAACTAATGAAAAACTGTTTTTT
cdr3_aa: CASRGTIATNEKLFF

v_call: TRBV5-6
clone_size: .
j_call: TRBJ2-7
d_call: TRBD1
cdr3_nt: TGTGCCAGCAGCTTGGAACGACAGGGGGCGTCCTACGAGCAGTACTTC
cdr3_aa: CASSLERQGASYEQYF

v_call: TRBV7-9
clone_size: .
j_call: TRBJ2-1
d_call: .
cdr3_nt: TGTGCCAGCAGCCCGGTTCATGAGCAGTTCTTC
cdr3_aa: CASSPVHEQFF

v_call: TRBV11-3
clone_size: few
j_call: TRBJ2-7
d_call: TRBD1
cdr3_nt: TGTGCCAGCAGCTTAGATAGGGGGCCCTACGAGCAGTACTTC
cdr3_aa: CASSLDRGPYEQYF

v_call: TRBV2
clone_size: once
j_call: TRBJ2-1
d_call: .
cdr3_nt: TGTGCCAGCAATCCGACCAGTGCTTACAATGAGCAGTTCTTC
cdr3_aa: CASNPTSAYNEQFF

v_call: TRBV19
clone_size: .
j_call: TRBJ1-6
d_call: TRBD1
cdr3_nt: TGTGCCAGTAGTACGGGACAGGGGTATAATTCACCCCTCCACTTT
cdr3_aa: CASSTGQGYNSPLHF

v_call: TRBV6-6
clone_size: .
j_call: TRBJ2-7
d_call: .
cdr3_nt: TGTGCCACCCTCAGCTCCTACGAGCAGTACTTC
cdr3_aa: CATLSSYEQYF

v_call: TRBV6-1
clone_size: .
j_call: TRBJ1-5
d_call: .
cdr3_nt: TGTGCCAGCAGTGATAGTTGGGGCTCGGCCCAGCCCCAGCATTTT
cdr3_aa: CASSDSWGSAQPQHF

v_call: TRBV18
clone_size: .
j_call: TRBJ2-7
d_call: .
cdr3_nt: TGTGCCAGCTCACAAAGCTCCTACGAGCAGTACTTC
cdr3_aa: CASSQSSYEQYF

v_call: TRBV5-1
clone_size: .
j_call: TRBJ2-1
d_call: .
cdr3_nt: TGCGCCAGCAGCTTGAGTGGAAGAGGGACACAGAATGAGCAGTTCTTC
cdr3_aa: CASSLSGRGTQNEQFF

v_call: TRBV7-9
clone_size: .
j_call: TRBJ1-2
d_call: TRBD1
cdr3_nt: TGTGCCAGCAGCTTAATCGGCACAGGGGAAGATGGCTACACCTTC
cdr3_aa: CASSLIGTGEDGYTF

v_call: TRBV28
clone_size: .
j_call: TRBJ2-6
d_call: .
cdr3_nt: TGTGCCAGCAGTCGTAGAGGTTCTGGGGCCAACGTCCTGACTTTC
cdr3_aa: CASSRRGSGANVLTF

v_call: TRBV14
clone_size: .
j_call: TRBJ2-7
d_call: .
cdr3_nt: TGTGCCAGCAGCCATGCTGGATTAGCCTACGAGCAGTACTTC
cdr3_aa: CASSHAGLAYEQYF

v_call: TRBV28
clone_size: .
j_call: TRBJ2-5
d_call: .
cdr3_nt: TGTGCCAGCAGTCCCACAGGGTACCAAGAGACCCAGTACTTC
cdr3_aa: CASSPTGYQETQYF

v_call: TRBV6-1
clone_size: once
j_call: TRBJ2-7
d_call: .
cdr3_nt: TGTGCCAGCAGCGCAGGCAGGGAGGCCTACTACGAGCAGTACTTC
cdr3_aa: CASSAGREAYYEQYF

v_call: TRBV7-3
clone_size: .
j_call: TRBJ2-1
d_call: .
cdr3_nt: TGTGCCAGCAGCGACCCGGAGAACAATGAGCAGTTCTTC
cdr3_aa: CASSDPENNEQFF

v_call: TRBV27
clone_size: .
j_call: TRBJ2-1
d_call: TRBD2
cdr3_nt: TGTGCCAGCAGTTTAGGGCTAGCGGCTTACAATGAGCAGTTCTTC
cdr3_aa: CASSLGLAAYNEQFF

v_call: TRBV13
clone_size: .
j_call: TRBJ2-5
d_call: .
cdr3_nt: TGTGCCAGCACCCCTTCGGCGGAGCTCCAAGAGACCCAGTACTTC
cdr3_aa: CASTPSAELQETQYF

v_call: TRBV19
clone_size: .
j_call: TRBJ2-1
d_call: TRBD2
cdr3_nt: TGTGCCAGTCGCGGACTAGCGAGAGACAATGAGCAGTTCTTC
cdr3_aa: CASRGLARDNEQFF

v_call: TRBV27
clone_size: .
j_call: TRBJ2-7
d_call: .
cdr3_nt: TGTGCCAGCAGTTTCGGGCCCAGGGTCTACGAGCAGTACTTC
cdr3_aa: CASSFGPRVYEQYF

v_call: TRBV19
clone_size: .
j_call: TRBJ1-1
d_call: TRBD1
cdr3_nt: TGTGCCAGTAGTACCGGGACAGGGTCTGAAGCTTTCTTT
cdr3_aa: CASSTGTGSEAFF

v_call: TRBV6-6
clone_size: .
j_call: TRBJ2-7
d_call: .
cdr3_nt: TGTGCCAGCAGCTACGATGTGGGCCACTCCTACGAGCAGTACTTC
cdr3_aa: CASSYDVGHSYEQYF

v_call: TRBV27
clone_size: .
j_call: TRBJ1-2
d_call: .
cdr3_nt: TGTGCCAGCAGTTTATTGGGGACCGGGGCGGAAGGCTACACCTTC
cdr3_aa: CASSLLGTGAEGYTF

v_call: TRBV11-2
clone_size: once
j_call: TRBJ2-1
d_call: .
cdr3_nt: TGTGCCAGCAGCTTCCTAGATCCCTACAATGAGCAGTTCTTC
cdr3_aa: CASSFLDPYNEQFF

v_call: TRBV5-5
clone_size: .
j_call: TRBJ1-5
d_call: TRBD1
cdr3_nt: TGTGCCAGCAGCTTGGTGTGGCAGGGGGGTCAGCCCCAGCATTTT
cdr3_aa: CASSLVWQGGQPQHF

v_call: TRBV4-1
clone_size: .
j_call: TRBJ1-1
d_call: .
cdr3_nt: TGCGCCAGCAGCCCCCTCATAGGGGTCACTGAAGCTTTCTTT
cdr3_aa: CASSPLIGVTEAFF

v_call: TRBV12-2
clone_size: .
j_call: TRBJ2-3
d_call: .
cdr3_nt: TGTGCAAGTCGCTTAACTCACTTTCCGGGACTAGCGGGAGTGCCAGATACGCAGTATTTT
cdr3_aa: CASRLTHFPGLAGVPDTQYF

v_call: TRBV5-1
clone_size: .
j_call: TRBJ2-7
d_call: .
cdr3_nt: TGCGCCAGCAGCCCCGGGGTGGGGGGGCTTTTAGTTTACGAGCAGTACTTC
cdr3_aa: CASSPGVGGLLVYEQYF

v_call: TRBV20-1
clone_size: .
j_call: TRBJ2-3
d_call: .
cdr3_nt: TGCAGTGCTAGCACAGATACGCAGTATTTT
cdr3_aa: CSASTDTQYF

v_call: TRBV5-1
clone_size: .
j_call: TRBJ2-1
d_call: TRBD2
cdr3_nt: TGCGCCAGCAGCCAACCGGGACTAGCGGGTTTCGATGAGCAGTTCTTC
cdr3_aa: CASSQPGLAGFDEQFF

v_call: TRBV5-6
clone_size: .
j_call: TRBJ1-2
d_call: .
cdr3_nt: TGTGCCAGCAGCTTGGATGGCGTAGACTATGGCTACACCTTC
cdr3_aa: CASSLDGVDYGYTF

v_call: TRBV27
clone_size: .
j_call: TRBJ1-4
d_call: TRBD1
cdr3_nt: TGTGCCAGCAGTCCCGACAGGGGGGAGAGGGAAAATGAAAAACTGTTTTTT
cdr3_aa: CASSPDRGERENEKLFF

v_call: TRBV28
clone_size: .
j_call: TRBJ2-7
d_call: TRBD1
cdr3_nt: TGTGCCAGCAGTTCAGACAGGGGAACCTACGAGCAGTACTTC
cdr3_aa: CASSSDRGTYEQYF

v_call: TRBV5-4
clone_size: .
j_call: TRBJ1-2
d_call: .
cdr3_nt: TGTGCCAGCAGAGGGGGTATACTGGACTATGGCTACACCTTC
cdr3_aa: CASRGGILDYGYTF

v_call: TRBV2
clone_size: .
j_call: TRBJ2-2
d_call: TRBD2
cdr3_nt: TGTGCCAGCCTAGCGGGAGGAACGAACACCGGGGAGCTGTTTTTT
cdr3_aa: CASLAGGTNTGELFF

v_call: TRBV6-1
clone_size: .
j_call: TRBJ2-5
d_call: .
cdr3_nt: TGTGCCAGCAGTGAAGAGGGTCCAGCTCGGGAGACCCAGTACTTC
cdr3_aa: CASSEEGPARETQYF

v_call: TRBV10-1
clone_size: few
j_call: TRBJ1-3
d_call: .
cdr3_nt: TGCGCCAGCAGCGACGACGCGAACTCTGGAAACACCATATATTTT
cdr3_aa: CASSDDANSGNTIYF

v_call: TRBV7-6
clone_size: .
j_call: TRBJ1-1
d_call: .
cdr3_nt: TGTGCCAGCAGCCGGGGGGGCAGGACGTCGGAAGCTTTCTTT
cdr3_aa: CASSRGGRTSEAFF

v_call: TRBV6-1
clone_size: .
j_call: TRBJ1-5
d_call: .
cdr3_nt: TGTGCCAGCAAACAGGGAAGCAATCAGCCCCAGCATTTT
cdr3_aa: CASKQGSNQPQHF

v_call: TRBV4-1
clone_size: .
j_call: TRBJ2-1
d_call: TRBD2
cdr3_nt: TGCGCCAGCAGCCAAGTAGCGGGGGGTTTGAATGAGCAGTTCTTC
cdr3_aa: CASSQVAGGLNEQFF

v_call: TRBV19
clone_size: .
j_call: TRBJ2-2
d_call: .
cdr3_nt: TGTGCCAGTAGTAACACCGGGGAGCTGTTTTTT
cdr3_aa: CASSNTGELFF

v_call: TRBV5-1
clone_size: once
j_call: TRBJ2-1
d_call: TRBD1
cdr3_nt: TGCGCCAGCCGAGGGGTGCGACAGGGTTACAATGAGCAGTTCTTC
cdr3_aa: CASRGVRQGYNEQFF

v_call: TRBV11-2
clone_size: .
j_call: TRBJ1-2
d_call: .
cdr3_nt: TGTGCCAGCAGCTTGTCCGACGGACCTTATGGCTACACCTTC
cdr3_aa: CASSLSDGPYGYTF

v_call: TRBV29-1
clone_size: .
j_call: TRBJ2-7
d_call: .
cdr3_nt: TGCAGCGTCCGGACGGCAACCTACGAGCAGTACTTC
cdr3_aa: CSVRTATYEQYF